This record covers a single T cell receptor (beta chain). The PCR used 60 Vbeta and 13 Jbeta primers. The table came from immunoSEQ multiplex PCR; TCRdb's copy has only in-frame clones and leaves some out. The sample lists roughly 100,000 clones, roughly 80% occurring once. This record comes from a study of cytomegalovirus exposure and HLA in healthy donors. Looked up from germline, CDR1 is SGDLS and CDR2 is YYNGEE. Trimming removed 4 bases from V and 5 bases from J; junction bases left unmatched: 7. CDR3 length: 15 amino acids. Source material: PBMCs. The TCR comes from a man aged 50 or older in good health and CMV-seropositive. This chain joins TRBV9 and TRBJ1-4; TRBD1 matches at 8 bases. CDR3 sequence (DNA): TGTGCCAGCAGCACCTGGGACAGGAGGAATGAAAAACTGTTTTTT. Amino acid sequence: CASSTWDRRNEKLFF. The complete variable domain, with remaining parts taken from reference TRBV9 and TRBJ1-4, reads DSGVTQTPKHLITATGQRVTLRCSPRSGDLSVYWYQQSLDQGLQFLIQYYNGEERAKGNILERFSAQQFPDLHSELNLSSLELGDSALYFCASSTWDRRNEKLFFGSGTQLSVL.